Below, 14 T cell receptor beta chains from the same sample are listed, as sequenced in a study of T cell responses to AZD1222 COVID-19 vaccine. Sequencing was performed with immunoSEQ multiplex PCR; in TCRdb, only in-frame clones are kept and a portion is missing. The sample records some 120,000 clones, about 90% being singletons. Sequences were derived from peripheral blood, sampled on day 0 of MenACWY control vaccination. The origin of the receptors is an adult in good health.

V and J are TRBV5-5 and TRBJ1-3; the match to TRBD1 covers 8 bases. In germline, CDR1 is SGHKS, CDR2 YYEKEE (reference sequence). There are 15 residues in the CDR3. With V trimmed by 3 bases and J by 0 bases, 2 bases remained unmatched. The CDR3 region has the DNA TGTGCCAGCAGCTGGGACAGGTTCTCTGGAAACACCATATATTTT. Translating gives CASSWDRFSGNTIYF.

The chain has TRBV12-3 or TRBV12-4 and TRBJ1-6; D may be TRBD1 (5 bases). Deletions cut 2 bases from V and 10 bases from J, with 9 bases between. CDR3 size: 13 residues. The CDR3 region has the DNA TGTGCCAGCAGTTTACAGGGTTCGTCACCCCTCCACTTT. As protein: CASSLQGSSPLHF.

This clone was recorded once. The chain couples TRBV5-4 to TRBJ2-7, with TRBD1 matching over 12 bases. The V segment lost 0 bases and the J segment 5 bases; nucleotides outside the gene matches: 3. Per germline, CDR1 SGHNT and CDR2 YYREEE (reference sequence). The CDR3 is 15 residues long. In DNA, the CDR3 is TGTGCCAGCAGCTTGGGGGGACAGGGGGCCCACGAGCAGTACTTC. Protein sequence: CASSLGGQGAHEQYF.

This chain links TRBV4-1 with TRBJ2-7; 11 bases fit TRBD2. The CDR3 is made up of 18 amino acids. After removal of 4 bases from V and 0 bases from J, the junction contained 11 bases not matched to a gene. Per the germline V gene, CDR1 is MGHRA and CDR2 is YSYEKL. The CDR3 nucleotides are TGCGCCAGCAGCCTTATACTAGCGGGGGTACCTAGCTCCTACGAGCAGTACTTC. Translating it yields CASSLILAGVPSSYEQYF.

This clone was counted between two and nine times. J is TRBJ2-1 and V is TRBV3-1 (or the pseudogene TRBV3-2); D gene uncertain. The V end lost 1 base, the J end lost 6 bases, and 4 bases lay between the germline ends. CDR3 length: 12 amino acids. The V gene's germline CDR1 is LGHDT and CDR2 YNNKEL (reference sequence). The CDR3 DNA sequence: TGTGCCAGCAGCCAAGTGTTCAATGAGCAGTTCTTC. Its protein is CASSQVFNEQFF.

The V gene is TRBV11-2, the J gene TRBJ1-2; a possible D gene is TRBD1 (6 bases). Germline V gives CDR1 SGHAT, CDR2 FQNNGV. Trimming took 5 bases from V and 7 from J, leaving 17 bases between them. The CDR3 covers 14 residues. The CDR3 protein is CASSPQGGWGGYTF. CDR3 bases: TGTGCCAGCAGCCCACAGGGTGGTTGGGGTGGCTACACCTTC.

This rearrangement joins TRBV9 to TRBJ1-5; D might be TRBD1 (6 bases). V lost 0 bases and J lost 3, with 7 bases in between. Germline V lookup: CDR1 SGDLS, CDR2 YYNGEE. The CDR3 length is 14 residues. DNA of the CDR3: TGTGCCAGCAGCGTAGGGGACATCAATCAGCCCCAGCATTTT. This gives the protein CASSVGDINQPQHF.

The chain employs TRBV5-1 and TRBJ2-5; possible D gene TRBD1, 6 bases. The germline V and J ends were trimmed by 4 bases and 7 bases, with 8 bases remaining between them. Germline assignment: CDR1 SGHRS and CDR2 YFSETQ. This CDR3 is 11 amino acids long. The CDR3: CASSVGGTQYF. In DNA form, the CDR3 reads TGCGCCAGCAGCGTAGGGGGGACCCAGTACTTC.

J is TRBJ2-6 and V is TRBV7-9, with 9 positions matching TRBD1. From germline, CDR1 is SEHNR and CDR2 FQNEAQ (reference sequence). The V and J ends lost 8 bases and 2 bases, in that order; junction bases with no gene match: 10. CDR3 length: 17 amino acids. CDR3 protein: CASRRTGALPGANVLTF. CDR3 nucleotide sequence: TGTGCCAGCCGGCGGACAGGGGCCCTCCCTGGGGCCAACGTCCTGACTTTC. The whole variable domain, filled in from reference TRBV7-9 and TRBJ2-6, reads DTGVSQNPRHKITKRGQNVTFRCDPISEHNRLYWYRQTLGQGPEFLTYFQNEAQLEKSRLLSDRFSAERPKGSFSTLEIQRTEQGDSAMYLCASRRTGALPGANVLTFGAGSRLTVL.

V is TRBV11-3 and J is TRBJ2-1, with 11 bases identical to TRBD2. The ends lost 1 base at V and 9 bases at J; junction bases unmatched: 5. The CDR3 is made up of 15 amino acids. The germline V gene has CDR1 SGHNT and CDR2 YENEEA. The CDR3 region has the DNA TGTGCCAGCAGCTTAGTAGCGGGAGGGCCAGGTGAGCAGTTCTTC. This codes for CASSLVAGGPGEQFF.

J is TRBJ2-2 and V is TRBV11-3; 9 bases map to TRBD1. Germline lookup yields CDR1 SGHNT and CDR2 YENEEA. The CDR3 loop spans 14 amino acids. With V trimmed by 4 bases and J by 13 bases, 10 bases remained unmatched. The CDR3 here is CASSYLSGTGTLFF. The CDR3 nucleotides read TGTGCCAGCAGCTACTTATCTGGGACAGGGACGCTGTTTTTT.

V is TRBV6-5 and J is TRBJ2-2; 7 bases are shared with TRBD1. CDR1 and CDR2 from the germline V gene are MNHEY and SVGAGI. After removal of 1 base from V and 5 bases from J, the junction contained 4 bases not matched to a gene. CDR3 length: 15 residues. The CDR3 loop is CASSYLIRGTGELFF. CDR3 sequence (DNA): TGTGCCAGCAGTTACTTAATCAGGGGGACCGGGGAGCTGTTTTTT.

The chain uses TRBV30 and TRBJ1-5, with a weak D call TRBD1 (6 bases). The germline V gene has CDR1 GTSNPN and CDR2 SVGIG (reference sequence). Trimming shortened V by 5 bases and J by 1 base, and 9 bases separated the two germline ends. There are 13 residues in the CDR3. The CDR3, as DNA: TGTGCCTGGGGAGGGGGAAGCAATCAGCCCCAGCATTTT. Translating it yields CAWGGGSNQPQHF.

The J gene is TRBJ1-2, the V gene TRBV10-2; 8 nucleotides align to TRBD1. Germline loops: CDR1 WSHSY, CDR2 SAAADI. The trim removed 5 bases at V and 5 bases at J, leaving 1 base unmatched. CDR3 length: 12 residues. Here the CDR3 reads CASSTGGYGYTF. In DNA, the CDR3 is TGCGCCAGCAGTACAGGGGGGTATGGCTACACCTTC.